This entry features one T cell receptor (beta chain) sequence. In its sample, this clonotype was seen a few times. This clone's antigen is unknown. Base-call qualities are not available, and no considerably larger clone is one nucleotide away. The library was prepared using PCR. At the Johns Hopkins FTIC core, DNA from the cultured CD4+ T cells underwent TCR sequencing with the Oncomine TCR Beta short-read assay. Genomic DNA was extracted from the cultured CD4+ T cells with the QIAamp micro DNA kit. Oncomine TCR Beta libraries from cultured CD4+ T cells were pooled using unique dual indexes and sequenced on an Illumina iSeq 100. The study's own analysis went as follows. Non-productive sequences were filtered out, and CDR3s that did not start with C, did not end with F or W, or were shorter than 7 amino acids were discarded. Antigen-specific clonotypes were identified using the MANAFEST web application through comparison of peptide-stimulated wells with reference and other culture wells. For a clone to be called positive, the clone needed an FDR below 0.05, an odds ratio above 5, and a productive frequency above 0.1% in at least two of three replicate wells. A clonotype counted as cross-reactive if it showed significant expansion both in the SARS-CoV-2 spike wells and in at least one common cold coronavirus spike condition. Similarity between CDR3 sequences was evaluated in R version 3.6.1 using Levenshtein distances (stringdist) and unrooted phylogenetic trees (ape). The public reads were reanalyzed by TCRdb: fastp trimming at Q25, MiXCR alignment, in-frame beta chains only. CDR3 protein duplicates are merged, each entry listing the most common genes and DNA. TCRdb, rather than the study authors, made the V and J calls. In this sample the table shows about 4,800 distinct CDR3 sequences, roughly 78% of which occur a single time. Approximately 17% of the sample belongs to the ten largest clones.

These data are taken from a study of vaccination and CD4 T cells after COVID-19 (dated by TCRdb to the early 2020s). Background for the entire study: Convalescent patients had a positive SARS-CoV-2 result on nasal swab PCR, and of these patients, several had mild disease and one had severe disease. In the convalescent cohort there were six males and four females, among whom were two Hispanic individuals, seven Caucasians, two Asians and one multiracial person. Two doses of either the Pfizer-BioNTech BNT162b2 vaccine (n=8) or the Moderna mRNA-1273 vaccine (n=2) were administered to participants. Post-COVID blood samples were collected from convalescent patients a median of about 92 days after diagnosis, with a range of about 30 to 161 days. Post-vaccine blood samples were obtained a median of about 72 days after the second vaccine dose, with a range of roughly 14 to 241 days. Overlapping spike peptide pools from SARS-CoV-2 and from the common cold coronaviruses HCoV-NL63, HCoV-OC43 and HCoV-229E were used as culture stimuli. Control cultures received a CEFX viral epitope pool as the positive control, an HIV-1 Nef peptide pool as the negative control, or no peptide. In around ten COVID-19 convalescent patients and several infection-naive healthy vaccine recipients, the spike-specific CD4+ TCR repertoire before mRNA vaccination was compared with the repertoire after mRNA vaccination. Study-wide findings and limitations: Of the vaccine-specific clones found in convalescent patients, nearly all (304 of 307) were mono-reactive for SARS-CoV-2 spike instead of being cross-reactive with common cold coronaviruses. Among the post-vaccine SARS-CoV-2-reactive clones in convalescent patients, a median around 90% showed up only after vaccination, which suggests vaccine-specific priming. Only a relatively small number of convalescent patients were included in the study, and early timepoints following natural infection were not analyzed. The median number of SARS-CoV-2-reactive clonotypes rose from 20 to 25 after infection to roughly 40 after vaccination, but the change was not significant.

This specimen's treatment or condition label, per the study, means: roughly 10-day PBMC culture with coronavirus spike peptide pools or control peptides (ViraFEST assay). The ViraFEST assay, used in the study, expanded antigen-specific T cells with peptide pools and then identified the expanded clonotypes through TCR sequencing. The convalescent patients' positive SARS-CoV-2 PCR tests were from March to December 2020, which was before the Alpha, Beta and Delta variants emerged in the United States. PBMCs were cultured at roughly 1.9 million per well in IMDM supplemented with roughly 5.2% human AB serum and around 9.5 IU/ml IL-2, with about 11 ug/ml peptide pools added. On days 3 and 7, half of the culture medium was replaced with fresh IL-2-containing medium. CD4+ T cells were isolated after around 9 days of culture through negative selection using the EasySep CD4+ T cell isolation kit. PBMCs were separated from whole blood using Ficoll-Paque Plus gradient centrifugation and then either used fresh or cryopreserved at -140C. In general, triplicate wells were set up for every culture condition.

The V and J ends are trimmed by 3 bases and 1 base, leaving 9 bases between them. CDR1 and CDR2 are read off the germline V gene (reference sequence) as DFQATT and SNEGSKA. Its CDR3 holds 13 amino acids, cysteine through phenylalanine. Just the 39-base CDR3 DNA is kept, in frame starting at base 1. This TCR derives from a human donor who had recovered from COVID-19. The material sequenced was CD4+ T cells from blood, cultured in vitro. The rearranged segments are TRBV20-1 and TRBJ1-1, with TRBD1 tentatively as D gene (5 bases match). Here is the DNA: TGCAGTGCTAGGGGGGGGACGAACACTGAAGCTTTCTTT. The resulting protein is CSARGGTNTEAFF.